This T cell receptor (beta chain) originates from a study of tumor-infiltrating lymphocytes in primary liver carcinoma. This clonotype was picked up many times. From 500 ng of total RNA, TCR beta-specific cDNA was reverse-transcribed using a constant-region primer. For TCR beta, libraries were produced by three nested multiplex PCR rounds using slightly modified ARM-PCR. For roughly 11 cycles apiece, the opening two PCR rounds ran with TRBV1-TRBV30 forward primers and a C-beta reverse primer. TCRdb passed the multiplex PCR reads through MiXCR, listing each CDR3 protein once. The sample records about 310,000 distinct CDR3 sequences, about 60% being singletons. Germline DNA was also extracted, and blood RNA derived from unsorted whole blood. The CDR3 covers 13 residues. V lost 2 bases and J lost 5, with 10 bases in between.

This clonotype was sampled from a man in his forties with primary liver carcinoma and hepatitis B virus infection. The V call is TRBV12-3 or TRBV12-4, the J call TRBJ2-7; D possibly uses TRBD1 or TRBD2 (5 bases each). Sequenced sample: peripheral blood. Here the CDR3 reads CASSLRGADEQYF. For the CDR3, the DNA is TGTGCCAGCAGTTTAAGAGGGGCTGACGAGCAGTACTTC.